The present T cell receptor beta chain was sequenced within a study of patients and donors after allogeneic stem cell transplantation. There are 14 residues in the CDR3. CDR1 is SQVTM and CDR2 is ANQGSEA in the germline V gene. V lost 4 bases and J 1 base, leaving 14 bases between the germline ends. One entry per CDR3 protein, called by TCRdb with MiXCR from the RT-PCR reads. The top ten clones hold 11% of a sample with approximately 220,000 distinct CDR3 sequences, over 30% of them seen once. The source of this sequence is a human donor who was either an allogeneic HSCT recipient or a stem cell or donor lymphocyte infusion donor (not recorded which). It is not recorded whose cells these are; they may come from a transplant donor. The sequenced material came from blood, either unsorted or a sorted T cell fraction (not recorded which). V is TRBV29-1 and J is TRBJ2-7; tentative D call: TRBD1 (5 bases). CDR3 protein: CSVVRQDKSYEQYF. The CDR3 DNA reads as TGCAGCGTTGTTCGGCAGGACAAGTCCTACGAGCAGTACTTC.